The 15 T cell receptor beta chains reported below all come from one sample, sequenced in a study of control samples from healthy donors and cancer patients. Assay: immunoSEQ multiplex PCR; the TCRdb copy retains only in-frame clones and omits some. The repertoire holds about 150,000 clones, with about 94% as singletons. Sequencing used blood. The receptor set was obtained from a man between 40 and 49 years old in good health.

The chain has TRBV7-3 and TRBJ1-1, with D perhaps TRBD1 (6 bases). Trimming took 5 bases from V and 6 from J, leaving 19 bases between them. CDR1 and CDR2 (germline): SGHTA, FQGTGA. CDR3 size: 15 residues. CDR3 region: CASSPLQGMSAEAFF. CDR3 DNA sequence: TGTGCCAGCAGCCCGCTACAGGGTATGAGTGCTGAAGCTTTCTTT. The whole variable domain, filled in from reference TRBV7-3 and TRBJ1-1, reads GAGVSQTPSNKVTEKGKYVELRCDPISGHTALYWYRQSLGQGPEFLIYFQGTGAADDSGLPNDRFFAVRPEGSVSTLKIQRTERGDSAVYLCASSPLQGMSAEAFFGQGTRLTVV.

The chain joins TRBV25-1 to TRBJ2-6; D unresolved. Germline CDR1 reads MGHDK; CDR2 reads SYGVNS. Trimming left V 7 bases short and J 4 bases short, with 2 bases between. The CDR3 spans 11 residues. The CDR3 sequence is CASTGANVLTF. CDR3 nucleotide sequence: TGTGCCAGCACCGGGGCCAACGTCCTGACTTTC. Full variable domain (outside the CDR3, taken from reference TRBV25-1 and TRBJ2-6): EADIYQTPRYLVIGTGKKITLECSQTMGHDKMYWYQQDPGMELHLIHYSYGVNSTEKGDLSSESTVSRIRTEHFPLTLESARPSHTSQYLCASTGANVLTFGAGSRLTVL.

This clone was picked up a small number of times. The CDR3 protein is CASSQDLGDYLGQPQHF. The CDR3 DNA reads as TGCGCCAGCAGCCAAGATCTCGGGGATTATCTGGGTCAGCCCCAGCATTTT. The V and J genes are TRBV4-3 and TRBJ1-5; D remains unclear. The V end lost 0 bases, the J end lost 6 bases, and 18 bases lay between the germline ends. CDR1 is LGHNA and CDR2 is YSLEER in the germline V gene. The CDR3 is 17 amino acids.

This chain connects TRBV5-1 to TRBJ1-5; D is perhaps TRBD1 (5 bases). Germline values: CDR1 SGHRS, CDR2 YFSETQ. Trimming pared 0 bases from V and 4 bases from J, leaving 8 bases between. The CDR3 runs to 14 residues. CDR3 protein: CASSLAPGNQPQHF. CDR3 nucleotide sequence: TGCGCCAGCAGCTTGGCCCCAGGGAATCAGCCCCAGCATTTT.

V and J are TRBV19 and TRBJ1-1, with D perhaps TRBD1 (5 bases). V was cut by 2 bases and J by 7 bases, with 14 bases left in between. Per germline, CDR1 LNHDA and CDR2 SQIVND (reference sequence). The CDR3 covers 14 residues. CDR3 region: CASSIRRGAGEAFF. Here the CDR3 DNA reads TGTGCCAGTAGTATAAGGAGAGGGGCGGGTGAAGCTTTCTTT.

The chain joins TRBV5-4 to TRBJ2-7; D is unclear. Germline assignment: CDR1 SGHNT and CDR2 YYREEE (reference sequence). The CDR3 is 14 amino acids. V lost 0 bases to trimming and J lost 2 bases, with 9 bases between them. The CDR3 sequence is CASSLGTEPYEQYF. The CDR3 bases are TGTGCCAGCAGCTTGGGGACCGAACCCTACGAGCAGTACTTC.

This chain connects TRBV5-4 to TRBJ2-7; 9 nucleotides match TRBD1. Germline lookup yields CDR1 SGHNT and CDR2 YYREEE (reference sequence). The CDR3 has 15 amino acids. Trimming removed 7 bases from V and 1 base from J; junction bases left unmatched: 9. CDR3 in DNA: TGTGCCAGCTCCCAGGGACAGGGCCTTTCCTACGAGCAGTACTTC. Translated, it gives CASSQGQGLSYEQYF.

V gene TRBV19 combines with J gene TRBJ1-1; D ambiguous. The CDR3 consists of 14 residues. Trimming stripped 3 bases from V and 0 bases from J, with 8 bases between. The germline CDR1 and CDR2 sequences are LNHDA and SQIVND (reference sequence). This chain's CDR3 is CASSIGKLNTEAFF. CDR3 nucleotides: TGTGCCAGTAGTATTGGGAAGCTGAACACTGAAGCTTTCTTT.

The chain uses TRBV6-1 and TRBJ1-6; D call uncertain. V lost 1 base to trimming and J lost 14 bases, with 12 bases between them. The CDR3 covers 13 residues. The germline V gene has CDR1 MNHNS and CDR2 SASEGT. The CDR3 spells CASSEGVGGALHF. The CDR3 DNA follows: TGTGCCAGCAGTGAAGGAGTCGGTGGGGCCCTCCACTTT.

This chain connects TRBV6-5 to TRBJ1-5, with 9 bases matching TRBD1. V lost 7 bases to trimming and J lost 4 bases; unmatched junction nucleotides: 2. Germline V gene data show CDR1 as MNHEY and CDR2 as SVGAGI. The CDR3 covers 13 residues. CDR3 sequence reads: CASTDRGNQPQHF. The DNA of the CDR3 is TGTGCCAGCACAGACAGGGGGAATCAGCCCCAGCATTTT.

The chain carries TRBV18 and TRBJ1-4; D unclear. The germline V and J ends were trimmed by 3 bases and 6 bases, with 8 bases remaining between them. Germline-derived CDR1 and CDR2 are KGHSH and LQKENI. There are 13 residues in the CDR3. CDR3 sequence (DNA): TGTGCCAGCTCACCCACGGACTATGAAAAACTGTTTTTT. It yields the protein CASSPTDYEKLFF.

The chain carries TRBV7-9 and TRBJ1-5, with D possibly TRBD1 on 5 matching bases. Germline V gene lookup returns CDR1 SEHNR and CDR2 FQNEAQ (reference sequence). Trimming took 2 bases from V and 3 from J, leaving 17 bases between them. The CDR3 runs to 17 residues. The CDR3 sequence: CASSLLDGVGDNQPQHF. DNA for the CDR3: TGTGCCAGCAGCTTATTAGATGGTGTGGGGGACAATCAGCCCCAGCATTTT.

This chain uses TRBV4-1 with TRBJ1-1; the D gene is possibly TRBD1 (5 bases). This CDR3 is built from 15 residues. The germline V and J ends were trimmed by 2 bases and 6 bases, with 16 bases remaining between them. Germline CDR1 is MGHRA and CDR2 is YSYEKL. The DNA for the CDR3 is TGCGCCAGCAGCCAATCCGACAGAGAGCAACCTGAAGCTTTCTTT. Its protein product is CASSQSDREQPEAFF.

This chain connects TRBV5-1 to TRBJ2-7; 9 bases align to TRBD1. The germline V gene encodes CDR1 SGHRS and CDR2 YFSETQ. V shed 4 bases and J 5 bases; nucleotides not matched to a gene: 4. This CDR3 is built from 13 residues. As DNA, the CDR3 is TGCGCCAGCAGCCCCGGGACAGGGCACGAGCAGTACTTC. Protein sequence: CASSPGTGHEQYF.

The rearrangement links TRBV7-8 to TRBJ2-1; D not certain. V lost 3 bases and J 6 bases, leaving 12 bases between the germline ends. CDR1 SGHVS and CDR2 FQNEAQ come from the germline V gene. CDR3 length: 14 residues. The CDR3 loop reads CASSFLLPGNEQFF. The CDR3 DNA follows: TGTGCCAGCAGCTTTCTCCTACCGGGCAATGAGCAGTTCTTC.